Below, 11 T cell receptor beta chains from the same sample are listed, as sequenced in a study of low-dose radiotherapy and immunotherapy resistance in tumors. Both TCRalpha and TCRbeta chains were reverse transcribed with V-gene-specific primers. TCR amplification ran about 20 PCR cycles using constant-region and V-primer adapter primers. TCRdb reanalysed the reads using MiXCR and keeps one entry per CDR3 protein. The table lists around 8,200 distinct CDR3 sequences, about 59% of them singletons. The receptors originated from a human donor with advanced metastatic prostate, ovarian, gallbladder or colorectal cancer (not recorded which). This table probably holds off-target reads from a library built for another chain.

DNA of the CDR3: TGTGCCAGCAGATCTAGCACAGATACGCAGTATTTT. Its protein is CASRSSTDTQYF. V usage is TRBV6-8 and J usage is TRBJ2-3; D uncertain. The germline V and J ends were trimmed by 6 bases and 0 bases, with 4 bases remaining between them. The CDR3 extends over 12 amino acids. Per the germline V gene, CDR1 is MNHGY and CDR2 is SAAAGT.

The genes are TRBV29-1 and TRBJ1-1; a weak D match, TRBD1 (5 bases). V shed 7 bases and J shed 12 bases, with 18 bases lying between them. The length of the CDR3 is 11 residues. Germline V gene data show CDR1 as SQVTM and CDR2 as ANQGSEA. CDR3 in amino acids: CSADSDGYSFF. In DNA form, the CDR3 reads TGCAGCGCCGACAGCGACGGCTATTCTTTCTTT.

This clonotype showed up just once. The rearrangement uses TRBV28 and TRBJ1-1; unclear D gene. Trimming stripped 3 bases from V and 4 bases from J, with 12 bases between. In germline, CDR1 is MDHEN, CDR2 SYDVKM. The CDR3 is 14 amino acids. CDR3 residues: CASSFGVPSTEAFF. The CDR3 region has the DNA TGTGCCAGCAGTTTCGGGGTCCCCAGCACTGAAGCTTTCTTT.

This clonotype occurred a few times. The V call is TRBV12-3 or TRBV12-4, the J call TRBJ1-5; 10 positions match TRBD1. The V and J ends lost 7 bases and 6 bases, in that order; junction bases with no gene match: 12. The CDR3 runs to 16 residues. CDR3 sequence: CASTSQTGGKGQPQHF. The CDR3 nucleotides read TGTGCCAGCACTTCTCAGACAGGGGGCAAGGGTCAGCCCCAGCATTTT.

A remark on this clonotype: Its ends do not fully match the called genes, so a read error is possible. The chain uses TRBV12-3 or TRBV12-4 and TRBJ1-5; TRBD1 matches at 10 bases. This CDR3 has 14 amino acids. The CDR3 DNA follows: TGTGCCAGCAGATCCGGGACAGGGGCTCAGGCCCAGCATTTT. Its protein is CASRSGTGAQAQHF.

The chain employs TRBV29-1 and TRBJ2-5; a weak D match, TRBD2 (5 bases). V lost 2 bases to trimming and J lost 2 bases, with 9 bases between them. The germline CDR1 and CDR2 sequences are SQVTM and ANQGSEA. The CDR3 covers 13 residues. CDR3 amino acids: CSVETGNQETQYF. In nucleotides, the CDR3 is TGCAGCGTTGAAACCGGGAATCAAGAGACCCAGTACTTC.

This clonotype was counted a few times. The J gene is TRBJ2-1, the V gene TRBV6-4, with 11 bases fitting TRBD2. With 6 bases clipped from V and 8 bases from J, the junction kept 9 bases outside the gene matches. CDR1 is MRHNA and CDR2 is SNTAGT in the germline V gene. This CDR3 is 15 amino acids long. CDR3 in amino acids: CASSELAGEKDEQFF. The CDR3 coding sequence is TGTGCCAGCAGCGAACTAGCGGGAGAAAAAGATGAGCAGTTCTTC.

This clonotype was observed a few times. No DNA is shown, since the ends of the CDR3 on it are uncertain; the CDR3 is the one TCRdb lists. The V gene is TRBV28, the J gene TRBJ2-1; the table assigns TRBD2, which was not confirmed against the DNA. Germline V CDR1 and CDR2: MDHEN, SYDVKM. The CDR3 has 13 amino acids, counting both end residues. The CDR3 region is CASSFVASGATVF.

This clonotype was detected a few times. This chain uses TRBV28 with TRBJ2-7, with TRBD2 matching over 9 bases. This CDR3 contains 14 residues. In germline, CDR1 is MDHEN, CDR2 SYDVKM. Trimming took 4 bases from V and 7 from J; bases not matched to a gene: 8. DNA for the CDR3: TGTGCCAGCAGTTCCGGCGGGGGGGCAGGGGAGCAGTACTTC. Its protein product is CASSSGGGAGEQYF.

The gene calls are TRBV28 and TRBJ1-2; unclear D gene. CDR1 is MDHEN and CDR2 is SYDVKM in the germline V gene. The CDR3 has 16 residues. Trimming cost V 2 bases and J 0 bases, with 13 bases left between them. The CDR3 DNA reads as TGTGCCAGCAGTTTAGTTGTATGGGTAACTAACTATGGCTACACCTTC. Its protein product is CASSLVVWVTNYGYTF.

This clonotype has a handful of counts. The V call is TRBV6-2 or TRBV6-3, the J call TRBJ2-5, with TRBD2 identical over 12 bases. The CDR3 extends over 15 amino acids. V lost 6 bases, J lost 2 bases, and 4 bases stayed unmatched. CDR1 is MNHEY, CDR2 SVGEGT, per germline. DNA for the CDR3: TGTGCCAGCAGACTGACTAGCGGGGGACAAGAGACCCAGTACTTC. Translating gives CASRLTSGGQETQYF.